The present T cell receptor beta chain was sequenced within a study of shared clonotypes between healthy human individuals (dated by TCRdb to the early 2020s). Study-wide context: Three men and a couple of women, aged 18 to 49 years, made up the cohort. Libraries were prepared and TCR repertoires were sequenced by different laboratories using diverse techniques, in order to increase sequencing depth and limit assay-specific biases. Per donor, three plates each were used for CD4 naive and CD4 memory, two for CD8 naive, and one for CD8 memory. Blood TCR repertoires of 5 or 6 healthy adults were deeply sequenced to estimate repertoire size and the extent of clonotype sharing between individuals. Per donor, leukapheresis produced somewhere between about 0.94 and 9 billion PBMCs. Beyond this particular receptor, the publication reports: The small number of donors limited the genetic and exposure-history diversity represented. Only blood was sampled, and tissue TCR repertoires likely differ from those in blood. Compared with non-shared clonotypes, clonotypes shared by all four sorted-subset donors had higher generation probabilities. Across a few donors, around 5% of naive CD4, roughly 3.5% of naive CD8, 2.3% of memory CD4, and approximately 0.4% of memory CD8 clonotypes were shared. Pairwise subsampling led to the expectation that sequencing depth would affect the degree of clonotype sharing among donors. Rarefaction of sorted-subset datasets indicated incomplete sequencing despite the large sequencing depth. Naive subsets generally had larger estimated clonotype richness than memory subsets did.

Using the deep immunoSEQ assay, TCR CDR3 regions were amplified from genomic DNA by multiplex PCR. Extracted genomic DNA from each cell subset was spread evenly across all wells of several immunoSEQ 96-well plates, with each plate serving as a replicate. Each replicate PCR for sorted subsets received around 0.2 ug genomic DNA, equal to 30,000 or so T cell genomes. Purified libraries were quantified with a Qubit 3.0 fluorometer, sized on a Bioanalyzer 2100, and re-quantified with the KAPA Library Quantification kit. Each immunoSEQ 96-well plate was sequenced on its own single-read 150-cycle Illumina NextSeq 550 flow cell. The original pipeline was this. The immunoSEQ output contained only junctional sequences without quality scores, so filtering could not match that applied to full-length reads. To assign V/J genes and CDR3, sequences were annotated using PyIR, a Python wrapper for IgBLAST v1.9, with IMGT germline references. Reads were removed for weak V/J assignments (E-value above 1e-6), missing CDR3, stop codons, out-of-frame junctions, or ambiguous translated residues. V3J clonotypes were defined as sequences sharing an identical inferred V gene, J gene, and CDR3 amino acid sequence. Percentage overlap between repertoires was computed as shared unique clonotypes divided by the size of the smaller repertoire. RTK rarefaction, the Chao1 estimator, and Recon v2.1 estimates of unobserved clonotypes were used to assess repertoire richness. Generation probabilities for all TCRbeta clonotypes obtained by the gDNA method from a handful of donors were computed using OLGA. TCRdb took over this immuneACCESS table, retaining in-frame rearrangements with V and J assigned. Such tables are incomplete; in checked studies, under half of the missing clones stem from an unresolved V gene, and the remainder is unexplained. The V and J calls and clone size come from that table; D and trimming were worked out from the DNA. The sample table shows roughly 2.1 million clones, and approximately 94% are seen once. The top ten clonotypes cover more than 1.5% of the sample.

Sequences SQVTM (CDR1) and ANQGSEA (CDR2) are obtained from the germline V gene. The CDR3 numbers 12 residues from cysteine through phenylalanine. The sequence is cut down to CDR3 DNA, 36 bases in frame from base 1. This clone was counted only a few times. It lacks a known antigen. No qualities accompany the bases; no much larger clone lies one base away. For the CD8 naive samples, CD45RO-negative cells were positively selected for CCR7, yielding a CD45RA+CCR7+ population from which TemRA cells were excluded. Healthy HIV-negative adults with no recently reported acute infections or vaccinations were included as donors. All donors were Caucasian adults living in Nashville, Tennessee, USA. Blood was obtained by leukapheresis, after which PBMCs were separated by Ficoll-Histopaque density gradient centrifugation and cryopreserved in liquid nitrogen vapor phase. Analytical flow cytometry was used to check the purity and quantity of each magnetically sorted T cell population. From each sorted fraction, genomic DNA was isolated and quantified by UV absorbance on a Nanodrop 2000c.

Sequenced input: naive CD8+ T cells from PBMCs. The meaning of the sample's cell subset or site label: CD45RA+CCR7+. The receptor comes from a man aged 18 to 30 in good health. Some clones in this sample may be carry-over from other donors' samples. The rearranged segments are TRBV29-1 and TRBJ1-1, with no confidently assigned D gene. The nucleotides are TGCAGTGCCTTGGGAGGGAACACTGAAGCTTTCTTT. This codes for CSALGGNTEAFF.